This TCR beta chain derives from a study of Ad26.COV2.S vaccination and SARS-CoV-2 variants. Study background: Participants got Ad26.COV2.S intramuscularly, once or twice 56 days apart.

Study-wide findings and caveats: Vaccine recipients surpassed placebo recipients in spike-specific TCR breadth. Total responses of T cells may have been underestimated by the analyses of TCR breadth and depth.

Comment on this clone: What it binds is unknown. The junction differs from germline at one of its ends, possibly a read error.

As for treatment: roughly 20 received Ad26.COV2.S at low or high dose, single or two shots; several received placebo; per-sample allocation not given. Day 63 after the first vaccine or placebo injection was the time point for sampling. SARS-CoV-2 spike from the Wuhan strain was encoded by the vaccine, an Ad26 vector. This table comes from immunoSEQ multiplex PCR, and its TCRdb copy is limited to in-frame clones, with some not included. The table records 430,000 or so clones, 80% to 95% of them present only once. The CDR3 extends over 14 amino acids. Germline CDR1 MNHNS, CDR2 SASEGT. The sample consisted of peripheral blood, taken in a trial of Ad26.COV2.S vaccine versus placebo. This receptor was identified in a person between 18 and 65 years old who received the Ad26.COV2.S COVID-19 vaccine or a placebo. This chain joins TRBV6-1 and TRBJ1-2, with a tentative D call TRBD1 (5 bases). The CDR3 coding sequence is TGTGCCAGCAGTGAAGACGGGACGACTAATGGGTACACCTTC. Its protein is CASSEDGTTNGYTF.